This entry lists 25 T cell receptor beta chains sequenced from one sample in a study of tumor-infiltrating lymphocytes in primary liver carcinoma. Each 20-30 mg portion of unsorted bulk tissue served as the source for co-extraction of RNA and DNA. With a constant-region primer, TCR beta cDNA was made from approximately 510 ng of total RNA. Modified slightly, ARM-PCR produced TCR beta libraries over three nested multiplex PCR rounds. The first two PCR rounds used TRBV1-TRBV30 primers with a Cbeta primer, nine to eleven cycles each. TCRdb passed the multiplex PCR reads through MiXCR, listing each CDR3 protein once. The sample records 75,000 to 80,000 distinct CDR3 sequences, 69% being singletons. Input material: tumor-adjacent normal liver tissue. The receptors come from a man aged 35-49 years with primary liver carcinoma and hepatitis B virus infection.

As regards this clonotype: The conserved phenylalanine or tryptophan is not found at the CDR3 terminus, so this likely reflects a read error. This chain connects TRBV12-3 or TRBV12-4 to TRBJ1-1; D is unresolved. V lost 3 bases to trimming and J lost 3 bases, with 11 bases between them. This CDR3 has 14 amino acids. CDR3 sequence (DNA): TGTGCCAGCAGTTTGGTGGATAGGGACACTGAAGCTTTCCTT. Translating gives CASSLVDRDTEAFL.

In its sample, this clonotype was seen once. This chain links TRBV7-9 with TRBJ2-3; D is perhaps TRBD2 (5 bases). In germline, CDR1 is SEHNR, CDR2 FQNEAQ (reference sequence). Trimming pared 5 bases from V and 13 bases from J, leaving 28 bases between. This CDR3 has 16 amino acids. The DNA of the CDR3 is TGTGCCAGCAGCCCAGGACTTGGGCATACTCTATATACAGAGTATTTT. Translated, it gives CASSPGLGHTLYTEYF.

This clonotype was seen once. At one of its ends the junction is not consistent with the germline gene, which may arise from a read error. J is TRBJ2-6 and V is TRBV6-1; D assignment may be TRBD1 or TRBD2 (5 bases each). CDR1 is MNHNS, CDR2 SASEGT, per germline. This CDR3 has 17 residues. CDR3 loop: CARSPAGLGSGANFLTF. DNA for the CDR3: TGTGCAAGAAGTCCGGCGGGCCTAGGCTCTGGGGCCAACTTCCTGACTTTC.

The chain couples TRBV5-1 to TRBJ2-3; TRBD2 matches at 13 bases. This CDR3 has 16 amino acids. The V segment lost 3 bases and the J segment 3 bases; nucleotides outside the gene matches: 4. Germline V gives CDR1 SGHRS, CDR2 YFSETQ. The CDR3 nucleotides are TGCGCCAGCAGCTCGGGACTAGCGGGAAATACAGATACGCAGTATTTT. As protein: CASSSGLAGNTDTQYF.

This sequence joins TRBV15 and TRBJ2-7; TRBD1 agrees at 10 bases. The germline V gene has CDR1 LNHNV and CDR2 YYDKDF (reference sequence). The CDR3 sequence is 11 residues long. J gave up 5 bases and V 11 bases, and 3 bases lay outside the gene matches. DNA of the CDR3: TGTGCCGCCGGGACAGGGGACGAGCAGTACTTC. Encoded protein: CAAGTGDEQYF. Variable domain in full (rest from reference TRBV15 and TRBJ2-7): DAMVIQNPRYQVTQFGKPVTLSCSQTLNHNVMYWYQQKSSQAPKLLFHYYDKDFNNEADTPDNFQSRRPNTSFCFLDIRSPGLGDTAMYLCAAGTGDEQYFGPGTRLTVT.

Remarks on this clonotype: A read error may account for a junction end that differs from germline. The chain has TRBV5-4 and TRBJ1-2; tentative D call: TRBD1 (6 bases). The CDR3 extends over 16 amino acids. Germline V gene sequence: CDR1 SGHNT, CDR2 YYREEE (reference sequence). The CDR3 nucleotides are TGTGCCAGTAGCTTTCAGGGGCCGGGAGAGGGCTATGGCTACACCTTC. Amino acids: CASSFQGPGEGYGYTF.

As for this clonotype: Possible read error: a much larger clone is one base away. The chain is built from TRBV11-2 and TRBJ2-1; tentatively, D is TRBD1 or TRBD2 (6 bases each). Germline CDR1 reads SGHAT; CDR2 reads FQNNGV. The CDR3 sequence is 16 residues long. CDR3 sequence: CVSSPRPSGAADEQFF. DNA for the CDR3: TGTGTCAGCAGCCCCAGGCCGTCGGGGGCGGCCGATGAGCAGTTCTTC.

This clonotype was found once. A junction boundary mismatches the germline segment, possibly from a read error. Here the CDR3 reads CASSWTNGSGEQYF. The CDR3 bases are TGTGCCAGTAGTTGGACTAACGGGAGTGGGGAGCAGTACTTC. The chain carries TRBV6-2 or TRBV6-3 and TRBJ2-7; maybe TRBD2 (6 bases). This CDR3 is 14 amino acids long. Germline CDR1 MNHEY, CDR2 SVGEGT.

A remark on this clonotype: The final CDR3 position lacks the conserved phenylalanine or tryptophan, pointing to a likely read error. V is TRBV6-1 and J is TRBJ2-5, with 12 bases aligning to TRBD1. The CDR3 extends over 15 amino acids. Germline V gives CDR1 MNHNS, CDR2 SASEGT. In nucleotides, the CDR3 is TGTGTCAGCACGAGGGACAGGGGGCGCAGAGAGACCCAGTACCTC. Translation: CVSTRDRGRRETQYL.

This clonotype occurred a few times. Sequence at one end of the junction differs from germline and may be a read error. CDR3 nucleotide sequence: TGCAGCATTGACGGGGGGTGGGGGATGAGGACTGAAGCTTTCTTT. It codes for CSIDGGWGMRTEAFF. This chain joins TRBV29-1 and TRBJ1-1; tentative D call: TRBD1 (5 bases). CDR3 size: 15 residues. Germline V gives CDR1 SQVTM, CDR2 ANQGSEA.

Comment on this clonotype: It is likely a read error, because the conserved phenylalanine at the end of the CDR3 is missing. The J gene is TRBJ2-7, the V gene TRBV6-5; 9 bases line up with TRBD2. There are 14 residues in the CDR3. V dropped 10 bases and J dropped 0; count of bases not matched to a gene: 7. Germline V gene lookup returns CDR1 MNHEY and CDR2 SVGAGI. This chain's CDR3 is CATSTSGLSYEQYS. DNA for the CDR3: TGTGCCACCTCGACTAGCGGACTCTCCTACGAGCAGTACTCA.

Details on this clonotype: The CDR3 does not close with the conserved phenylalanine or tryptophan, likely indicating a read error. V gene TRBV10-3 combines with J gene TRBJ1-2; D is perhaps TRBD1 (6 bases). The CDR3 loop spans 13 amino acids. The germline V gene encodes CDR1 ENHRY and CDR2 SYGVKD. Trimming pared 10 bases from V and 6 bases from J, leaving 18 bases between. CDR3 loop: CATRDGGPNGYTI. The CDR3 nucleotides are TGTGCCACAAGAGATGGGGGCCCAAATGGCTACACCATC.

Note on this clonotype: A much larger clone differs from this one at a single base, so this may be a read error. CDR3 nucleotide sequence: TGTGCCAGCAACCATGTCCGGGGGAGGACCGGGGAGCTGTTTTTT. Its translation: CASNHVRGRTGELFF. V usage is TRBV11-2 and J usage is TRBJ2-2; TRBD2 might be the D (6 bases). This CDR3 comprises 15 residues. Germline V CDR1 and CDR2: SGHAT, FQNNGV. V gave up 7 bases and J gave up 5 bases, with 17 bases separating them. The full variable domain, its missing parts supplied by reference TRBV11-2 and TRBJ2-2, is EAGVAQSPRYKIIEKRQSVAFWCNPISGHATLYWYQQILGQGPKLLIQFQNNGVVDDSQLPKDRFSAERLKGVDSTLKIQPAKLEDSAVYLCASNHVRGRTGELFFGEGSRLTVL.

Concerning this clonotype: A much larger clone differs by one base, so this may be a read error. The rearrangement joins TRBV7-6 to TRBJ2-1, with D perhaps TRBD1 (5 bases). From germline, CDR1 is SGHVS and CDR2 FNYEAQ. The CDR3 extends over 15 amino acids. V lost 6 bases and J 8 bases, leaving 20 bases between the germline ends. CDR3 region: CASSRRKGRDHEQFF. CDR3 nucleotide sequence: TGTGCCAGCAGTCGACGGAAGGGGCGCGACCATGAGCAGTTCTTC.

Note on this clonotype: A much larger clone is a single base away; this may be a read error. This rearrangement joins TRBV13 to TRBJ2-5; D call uncertain. CDR1 is PRHDT and CDR2 is FYEKMQ in the germline V gene (reference sequence). The CDR3 has 15 residues. The CDR3 is CASNLRVGYQETQYF. CDR3 bases: TGTGCCAGCAACTTAAGAGTGGGGTACCAAGAGACCCAGTACTTC.

Turning to this clonotype: Sequence at one end of the junction differs from germline and may be a read error. The CDR3 reads CASSPYPSNNEQFF. The CDR3 bases are TGTGCCAGCAGCCCCTATCCCTCCAACAATGAGCAGTTCTTC. The rearrangement joins TRBV5-4 to TRBJ2-1, with unresolved D. The CDR3 is 14 amino acids. Germline V gene data show CDR1 as SGHNT and CDR2 as YYREEE (reference sequence). Full variable domain (remainder filled in from reference TRBV5-4 and TRBJ2-1): ETGVTQSPTHLIKTRGQQVTLRCSSQSGHNTVSWYQQALGQGPQFIFQYYREEENGRGNFPPRFSGLQFPNYSSELNVNALELDDSALYLCASSPYPSNNEQFFGPGTRLTVL.

This clonotype showed up just a few times. This chain joins TRBV6-6 and TRBJ2-2; TRBD1 aligns across 10 bases. The CDR3 has 16 amino acids. Trimming cost V 7 bases and J 3 bases; bases outside gene matches: 8. Germline V gene data show CDR1 as MNHNY and CDR2 as SVGAGI (reference sequence). This chain's CDR3 is CASNTGTGVDTGELFF. CDR3 nucleotide sequence: TGTGCCAGCAACACCGGGACAGGGGTGGACACCGGGGAGCTGTTTTTT.

For this clonotype: Given a much more abundant clone one base away, this may be a read error. No conserved phenylalanine or tryptophan ends this CDR3, so it is likely a read error. The chain combines TRBV15 with TRBJ1-5; D unclear. This CDR3 is built from 15 residues. The germline V gene encodes CDR1 LNHNV and CDR2 YYDKDF (reference sequence). V was pared by 1 base and J by 7 bases, with 14 bases between. The CDR3 DNA sequence: TGTGCCACCAGCAGAGTGTCCGGGATCAACCAGCCCCAGCATTTG. Translation: CATSRVSGINQPQHL.

As for this clonotype: The conserved phenylalanine or tryptophan is not found at the CDR3 terminus, so this likely reflects a read error. V usage is TRBV28 and J usage is TRBJ2-5, with D uncertain. Trimming shortened V by 3 bases and J by 7 bases, and 15 bases separated the two germline ends. CDR3 size: 14 residues. The germline CDR1 and CDR2 sequences are MDHEN and SYDVKM. Written as DNA, the CDR3 is TGTGCCAGCAGTTTCTTTGACAAGCGCGGGACCCAGTACTCC. Its protein product is CASSFFDKRGTQYS.

This clonotype was seen repeatedly, ten times or more. V usage is TRBV6-1 and J usage is TRBJ2-7; D is possibly TRBD2 (5 bases). Germline V gene data show CDR1 as MNHNS and CDR2 as SASEGT. V lost 4 bases to trimming and J lost 9 bases, with 28 bases between them. The CDR3 covers 17 residues. Here the CDR3 DNA reads TGTGCCAGCAGTGCCGCTACTAGTGTCGGCTACGGTACGGGGCAGTACTTC. It translates to CASSAATSVGYGTGQYF.

This chain joins TRBV12-3 or TRBV12-4 and TRBJ2-2, with TRBD2 identical over 9 bases. CDR3 length: 13 amino acids. CDR3 DNA: TGTGTCAGGGTCTATGGACTAGCGGGGGAGCTGTTTTTT. As protein: CVRVYGLAGELFF.

Details on this clonotype: A clone one base away is much larger, so this may be a read error. The chain employs TRBV5-1 and TRBJ2-7; 8 nucleotides match TRBD2. CDR3 length equals 15 residues. CDR1 is SGHRS, CDR2 YFSETQ, per germline. CDR3 protein: CANSLESGSGYEQYF. CDR3 nucleotides: TGCGCCAACAGCTTGGAGAGCGGGAGCGGTTACGAGCAGTACTTC. The whole variable domain, remainder taken from reference TRBV5-1 and TRBJ2-7, is KAGVTQTPRYLIKTRGQQVTLSCSPISGHRSVSWYQQTPGQGLQFLFEYFSETQRNKGNFPGRFSGRQFSNSRSEMNVSTLELGDSALYLCANSLESGSGYEQYFGPGTRLTVT.

A note on this clonotype: One end of the junction is discordant with germline, which a read error may explain. V is TRBV6-1 and J is TRBJ2-5; D is possibly TRBD2 (6 bases). Germline CDR1 MNHNS, CDR2 SASEGT. The CDR3 consists of 14 residues. The CDR3 DNA sequence: TGTGCCAGCAGTGAACCCCGGAGTCGGGAGACCCAGTGCTTC. As protein: CASSEPRSRETQCF.

Points on this clonotype: Mismatch with germline at one junction end may stem from a read error. This chain uses TRBV4-2 with TRBJ2-2, with 8 bases fitting TRBD1. Germline CDR1 and CDR2: LGHNA and YNFKEQ. This CDR3 spans 14 amino acids. The CDR3 sequence: CARSTGGCIGELFF. As DNA, the CDR3 is TGTGCCCGCAGCACAGGGGGTTGCATCGGGGAGCTGTTTTTT.

A remark on this clonotype: Without the conserved terminal phenylalanine or tryptophan, this CDR3 likely stems from a read error. This rearrangement joins TRBV6-2 or TRBV6-3 to TRBJ2-2; 8 bases are a match to TRBD1. Germline V gene lookup returns CDR1 MNHEY and CDR2 SVGEGT. The junction had 6 bases not matched to a gene; V was cut back by 2 bases and J by 1 base. This CDR3 region has 17 residues. The CDR3 sequence: CASSYGIGTGNTGELFY. CDR3 DNA: TGTGCCAGCAGTTACGGAATCGGGACAGGGAACACCGGGGAGCTGTTTTAT.